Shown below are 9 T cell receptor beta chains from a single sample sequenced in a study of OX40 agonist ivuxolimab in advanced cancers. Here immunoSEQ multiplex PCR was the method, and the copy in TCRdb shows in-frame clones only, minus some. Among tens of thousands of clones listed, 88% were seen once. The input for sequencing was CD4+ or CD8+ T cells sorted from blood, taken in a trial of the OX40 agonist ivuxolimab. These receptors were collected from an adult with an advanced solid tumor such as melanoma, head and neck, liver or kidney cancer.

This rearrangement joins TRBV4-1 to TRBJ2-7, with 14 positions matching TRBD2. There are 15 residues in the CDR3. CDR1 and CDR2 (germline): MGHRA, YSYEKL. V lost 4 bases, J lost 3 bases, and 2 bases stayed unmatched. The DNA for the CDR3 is TGCGCCAGCAGCCTGGGACTAGCGGGAGTCTACGAGCAGTACTTC. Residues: CASSLGLAGVYEQYF.

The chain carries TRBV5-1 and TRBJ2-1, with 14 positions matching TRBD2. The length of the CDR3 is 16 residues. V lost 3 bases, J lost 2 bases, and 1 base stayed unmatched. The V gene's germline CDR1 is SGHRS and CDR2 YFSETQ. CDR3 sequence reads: CASSWGLAGAYNEQFF. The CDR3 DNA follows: TGCGCCAGCAGCTGGGGACTAGCGGGAGCCTACAATGAGCAGTTCTTC.

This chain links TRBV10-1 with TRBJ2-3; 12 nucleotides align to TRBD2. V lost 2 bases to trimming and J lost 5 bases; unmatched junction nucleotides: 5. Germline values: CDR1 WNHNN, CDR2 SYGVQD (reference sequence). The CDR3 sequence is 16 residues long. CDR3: CASSEASGRAVDTQYF. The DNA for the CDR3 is TGCGCCAGCAGTGAGGCTAGCGGGAGGGCCGTAGATACGCAGTATTTT.

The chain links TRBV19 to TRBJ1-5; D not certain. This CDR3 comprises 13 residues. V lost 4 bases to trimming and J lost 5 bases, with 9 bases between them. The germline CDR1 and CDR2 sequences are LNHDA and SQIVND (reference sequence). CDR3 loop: CASSTTVDQPQHF. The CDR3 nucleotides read TGTGCCAGTAGTACAACAGTGGATCAGCCCCAGCATTTT.

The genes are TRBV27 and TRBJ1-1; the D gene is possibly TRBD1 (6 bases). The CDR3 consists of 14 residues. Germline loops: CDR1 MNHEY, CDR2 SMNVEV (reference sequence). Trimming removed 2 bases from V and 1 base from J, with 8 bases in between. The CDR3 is CASSLPGQNTEAFF. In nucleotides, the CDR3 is TGTGCCAGCAGTTTACCGGGACAGAACACTGAAGCTTTCTTT.

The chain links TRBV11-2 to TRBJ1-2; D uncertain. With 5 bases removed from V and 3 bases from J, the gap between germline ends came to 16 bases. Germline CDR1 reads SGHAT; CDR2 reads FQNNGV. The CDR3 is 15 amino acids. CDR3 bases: TGTGCCAGCAGCCCCTTGGACGGAGAGCACTATGGCTACACCTTC. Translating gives CASSPLDGEHYGYTF.

The CDR3 loop reads CASSPGQGDQPQHF. The CDR3 nucleotides are TGCGCCAGCAGCCCTGGACAGGGGGATCAGCCCCAGCATTTT. V usage is TRBV5-1 and J usage is TRBJ1-5, with 10 positions matching TRBD1. Germline V CDR1 and CDR2: SGHRS, YFSETQ. The CDR3 runs 14 residues. V shed 4 bases and J 5 bases; nucleotides not matched to a gene: 3.

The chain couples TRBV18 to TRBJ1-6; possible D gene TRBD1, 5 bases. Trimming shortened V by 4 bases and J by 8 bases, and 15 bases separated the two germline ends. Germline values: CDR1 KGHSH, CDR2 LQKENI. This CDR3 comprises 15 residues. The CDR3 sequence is CASSLVGGEDSPLHF. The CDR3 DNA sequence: TGTGCCAGCTCACTGGTTGGGGGTGAAGATTCACCCCTCCACTTT.

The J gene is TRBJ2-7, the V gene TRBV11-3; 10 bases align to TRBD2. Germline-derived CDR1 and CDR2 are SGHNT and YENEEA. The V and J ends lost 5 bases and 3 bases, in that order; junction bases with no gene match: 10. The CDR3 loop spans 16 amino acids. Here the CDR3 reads CASSPRPASGSYEQYF. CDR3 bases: TGTGCCAGCAGCCCCCGACCCGCTAGCGGGAGCTACGAGCAGTACTTC.